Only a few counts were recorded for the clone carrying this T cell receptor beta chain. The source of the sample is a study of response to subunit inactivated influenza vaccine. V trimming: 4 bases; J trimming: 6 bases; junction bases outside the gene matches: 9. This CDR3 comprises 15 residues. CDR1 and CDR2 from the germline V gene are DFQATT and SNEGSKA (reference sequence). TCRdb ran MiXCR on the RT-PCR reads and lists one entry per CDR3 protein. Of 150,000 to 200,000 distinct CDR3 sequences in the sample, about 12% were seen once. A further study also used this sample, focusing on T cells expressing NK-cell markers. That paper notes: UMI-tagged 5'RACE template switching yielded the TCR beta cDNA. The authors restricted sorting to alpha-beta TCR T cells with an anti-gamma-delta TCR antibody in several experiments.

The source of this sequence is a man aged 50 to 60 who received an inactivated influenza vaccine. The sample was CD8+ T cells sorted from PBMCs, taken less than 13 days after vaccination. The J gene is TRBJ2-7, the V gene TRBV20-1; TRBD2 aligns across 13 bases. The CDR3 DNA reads TGCAGTGCTAACGACTTGGGACTAGCGGGAATCGAGCAGTACTTC. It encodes CSANDLGLAGIEQYF.